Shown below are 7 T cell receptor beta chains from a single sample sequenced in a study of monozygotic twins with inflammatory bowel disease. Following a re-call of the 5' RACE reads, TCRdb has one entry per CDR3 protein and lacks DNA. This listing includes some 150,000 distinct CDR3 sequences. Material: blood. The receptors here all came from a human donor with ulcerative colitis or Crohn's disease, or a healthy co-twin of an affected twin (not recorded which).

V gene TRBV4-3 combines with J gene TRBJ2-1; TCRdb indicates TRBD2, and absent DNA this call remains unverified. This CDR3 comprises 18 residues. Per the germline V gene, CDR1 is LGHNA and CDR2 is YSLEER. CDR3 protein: CASSHGLAGEYGGNEQFF.

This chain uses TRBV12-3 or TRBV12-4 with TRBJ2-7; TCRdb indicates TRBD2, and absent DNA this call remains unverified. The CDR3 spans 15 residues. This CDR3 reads CASSPSGVLSYEQYF.

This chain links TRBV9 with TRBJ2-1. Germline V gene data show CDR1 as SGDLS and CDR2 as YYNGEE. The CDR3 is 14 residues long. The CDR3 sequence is CASSGSLRYNEQFF.

The CDR3: CAWSEGLAGVSEQFF. The chain combines TRBV30 with TRBJ2-1; there is no DNA to check the TCRdb D call of TRBD2. This CDR3 contains 15 residues. The germline V gene has CDR1 GTSNPN and CDR2 SVGIG (reference sequence).

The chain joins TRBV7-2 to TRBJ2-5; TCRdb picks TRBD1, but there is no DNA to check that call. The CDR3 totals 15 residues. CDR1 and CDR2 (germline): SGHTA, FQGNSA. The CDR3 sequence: CASSQASGARGTQYF.

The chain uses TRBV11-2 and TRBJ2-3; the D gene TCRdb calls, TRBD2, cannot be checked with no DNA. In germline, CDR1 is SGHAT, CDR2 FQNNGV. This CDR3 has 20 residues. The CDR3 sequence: CASSLDLLPSGRGHTDTQYF.

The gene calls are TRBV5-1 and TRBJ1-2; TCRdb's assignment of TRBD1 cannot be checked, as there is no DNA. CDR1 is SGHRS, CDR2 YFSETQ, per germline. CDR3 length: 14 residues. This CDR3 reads CASRAAGQVYGYTF.